Given below is one TCR beta chain in context. The clone's antigen remains unknown. No base-level quality is on record; no much larger clone is a single base apart. Patients had resection for either synchronous oligometastatic disease or delayed recurrence of a solitary brain metastasis. To avoid including cancers other than NSCLC, any patient with a history of multiple malignancies was excluded. Using marked H&E slides as a guide, tumor areas were macrodissected from several unstained roughly 9.3 um sections that had been deparaffinized. All specimens were fixed in formalin and embedded in paraffin (FFPE). The AllPrep DNA/RNA FFPE Kit was used to extract genomic DNA. This sample was taken from a study of T cells in lung cancer brain metastases (dated by TCRdb to 2016 to 2019). Looking at the study overall: Most of the roughly 20 patients had a history of tobacco use, with a median of around 38 pack-years. The study compared TCR beta CDR3 repertoires between fully resected primary non-small cell lung cancers and paired brain metastases. The cohort comprised 20 or so patients contributing 40 or so specimens, one primary lung lesion and one brain metastasis each. About 90% of the 20 patients received no interval therapy between primary and metastasis resection. An average DNA integrity number of around 4.1 was found in both primary and metastatic specimens, and no significant difference was detected between sites. A median interval of about 340 days was observed between acquisition of the primary and brain metastasis specimens. The median age of the patients at first diagnosis was roughly 50 years, and the group included several males and about a dozen females. The study at large found these results: Most clones were found to be lesion-specific, and limited overlap was observed between paired lesions (mean Morisita index roughly 0.25). A significantly larger repertoire fraction was made up by the ten most abundant clones in brain metastases than in primaries, which was suggestive of clonal expansion. The study could not control for the effects of preoperative corticosteroids on T cell infiltration in brain metastases. Retrieval of the complete infiltrating T cell repertoire may have been prevented by DNA fragmentation in FFPE samples. Compared with their paired primaries, brain metastases had significantly fewer unique productive clones (median approximately 1,500 versus 4,500).

Between roughly 2 and 5 ug genomic DNA was input per sample, and equal DNA input was given to paired samples. TCR beta libraries were constructed in two PCR steps with the immunoSEQ hsTCRbeta Kit, which uses multiplexed V and J gene primers. The pooled libraries, together with positive and negative controls, were sequenced on an Illumina MiSeq running a 100-cycle paired-end protocol. The study's processing was this. The immunoSEQ vendor processed the raw data into normalized, annotated TCR beta repertoire reports. Richness was defined as unique clones by nucleotide sequence, and total richness was extrapolated with the iChao1 and Efron-Thisted estimators. To characterize and compare the paired lesions, the analysis used Pielou's evenness, Simpson's index, the proportional abundance of the top-ten clones, and the Morisita overlap index. The table was pulled from immuneACCESS by TCRdb, which kept in-frame rearrangements only. Such tables lose some clones; where checked, under half of the loss comes from unresolved V genes, and the rest has no known cause. V, J and clone size were drawn from that table, and D and trimming were deduced from the DNA. This sample lists 4,500 to 5,000 clones; 70% to 90% were detected once. 2.4% of the sample goes to the ten largest clones.

Its CDR3 holds 15 amino acids, cysteine through phenylalanine. CDR3 DNA is the only sequence kept; it has 45 bases, read in frame from the first base. At the junction V is shortened by 1 base and J by 2 bases, with 11 bases in between. Looking up the germline V gene yields CDR1 SGHDT and CDR2 YYEEEE. The rearrangement combines TRBV5-6 with TRBJ2-3; a confident D gene designation cannot be given. Input material: tumor tissue from the primary lung tumor. The cell subset or site label for this specimen denotes: primary lung cancer lesion. The receptor's source is a man aged 50 to 59 with non-small cell lung cancer. The CDR3 amino acid sequence is: CASSLIDDLTDTQYF. The sequenced DNA is TGTGCCAGCAGCTTGATCGACGACCTCACAGATACGCAGTATTTT.